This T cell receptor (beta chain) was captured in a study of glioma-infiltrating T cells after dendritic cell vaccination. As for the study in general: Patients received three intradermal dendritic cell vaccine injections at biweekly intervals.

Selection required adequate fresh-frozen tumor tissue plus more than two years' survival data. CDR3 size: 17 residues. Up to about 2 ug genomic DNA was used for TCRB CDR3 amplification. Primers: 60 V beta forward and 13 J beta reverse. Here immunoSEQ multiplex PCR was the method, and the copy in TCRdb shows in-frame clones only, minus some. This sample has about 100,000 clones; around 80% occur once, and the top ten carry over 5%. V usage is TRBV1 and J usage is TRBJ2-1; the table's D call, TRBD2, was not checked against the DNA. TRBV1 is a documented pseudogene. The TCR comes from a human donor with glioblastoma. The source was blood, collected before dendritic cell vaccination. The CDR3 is CTSSQDSMRRLCNEQFF. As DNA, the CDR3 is TGCACCAGCAGCCAAGACTCGATGCGCCGCCTCTGCAATGAGCAGTTCTTC.